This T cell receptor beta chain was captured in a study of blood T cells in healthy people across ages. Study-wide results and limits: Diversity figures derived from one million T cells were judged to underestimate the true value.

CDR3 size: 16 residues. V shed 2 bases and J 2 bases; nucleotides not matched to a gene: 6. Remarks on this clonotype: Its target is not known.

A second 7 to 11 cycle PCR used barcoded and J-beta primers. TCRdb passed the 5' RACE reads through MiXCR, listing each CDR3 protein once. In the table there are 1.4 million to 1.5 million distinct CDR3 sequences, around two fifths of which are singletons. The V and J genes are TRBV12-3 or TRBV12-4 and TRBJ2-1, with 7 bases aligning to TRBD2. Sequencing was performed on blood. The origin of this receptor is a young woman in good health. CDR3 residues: CASSLQAGVAYNEQFF. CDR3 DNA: TGTGCCAGCAGTTTACAGGCGGGAGTGGCCTACAATGAGCAGTTCTTC.